This T cell receptor (beta chain) was retrieved from a study of blood T cell repertoires in COVID-19. CDR1 and CDR2 (germline): MNHEY, SVGAGI. The CDR3 length is 16 residues. V lost 0 bases, J lost 5 bases, and 5 bases stayed unmatched. Libraries were prepared by immunoSEQ multiplex PCR; TCRdb keeps only in-frame clonotypes and omits some of them. The sample has around 270,000 clones, around 89% seen once; the top ten hold 4.6%. The source of this sequence is a man between 40 and 49 years old with acute or convalescent COVID-19. The source material was peripheral blood. The J gene is TRBJ2-7, the V gene TRBV6-5, with TRBD2 identical over 12 bases. CDR3 loop: CASSYSGLAGNDEQYF. As DNA, the CDR3 is TGTGCCAGCAGTTACTCAGGACTAGCGGGGAATGACGAGCAGTACTTC.